The 24 T cell receptor beta chains given below trace back to one sample, sequenced in a study of identical twins. One entry per CDR3 protein results from TCRdb running MiXCR on the 5' RACE reads. The sample lists 550,000 to 700,000 distinct CDR3 sequences, approximately 21% occurring once. A further study also used this sample, focusing on T cells expressing NK-cell markers.

Sequenced material: PBMCs. The receptor set was obtained from a young woman in good health.

This clonotype was picked up a small number of times. The V call is TRBV29-1, the J call TRBJ1-4; no firm D call. CDR3 length: 12 amino acids. Per the germline V gene, CDR1 is SQVTM and CDR2 is ANQGSEA. Trimming took off 4 bases at V and 4 bases at J, with 7 bases between the two ends. In DNA form, the CDR3 reads TGCAGCGTTGTGGCACTTAATGAAAAACTGTTTTTT. It yields the protein CSVVALNEKLFF.

The V and J genes are TRBV5-1 and TRBJ2-1, with 10 bases fitting TRBD1. CDR1 and CDR2 from the germline V gene are SGHRS and YFSETQ. V was pared by 4 bases and J by 1 base, with 2 bases of the junction left unmatched. This CDR3 region has 15 residues. CDR3 region: CASSRQGASYNEQFF. CDR3 DNA: TGCGCCAGCAGCCGACAGGGGGCGTCCTACAATGAGCAGTTCTTC.

This chain connects TRBV6-2 or TRBV6-3 to TRBJ1-1, with TRBD1 matching over 7 bases. Germline V CDR1 and CDR2: MNHEY, SVGEGT. The CDR3 loop spans 14 amino acids. Trimming took 6 bases from V and 8 from J; bases not matched to a gene: 12. The DNA of the CDR3 is TGTGCCAGCAGCCGCCGGGACAGAGAACTAGAAGCTTTCTTT. It is translated as CASSRRDRELEAFF.

This clonotype was counted many times. The chain combines TRBV12-3 or TRBV12-4 with TRBJ2-1; a possible D gene is TRBD2 (6 bases). The V end lost 8 bases, the J end lost 7 bases, and 12 bases lay between the germline ends. The CDR3 runs 12 residues. The CDR3 loop is CASGGTANEQFF. CDR3 sequence (DNA): TGTGCCAGCGGGGGGACGGCGAATGAGCAGTTCTTC.

This clonotype was detected many times. The chain has TRBV12-3 or TRBV12-4 and TRBJ2-7; D not certain. The CDR3 totals 11 residues. With 3 bases removed from V and 6 bases from J, the gap between germline ends came to 6 bases. CDR3 coding DNA: TGTGCCAGCAGTTTCGGAACCGAGCAGTACTTC. Amino acids: CASSFGTEQYF.

This clonotype was seen ten or more times. The chain links TRBV11-1 to TRBJ2-4; 8 bases agree with TRBD2. Germline assignment: CDR1 SGHAT and CDR2 FQDESV (reference sequence). Germline trimming cut 5 bases from V and 0 bases from J; bases unmatched to any gene: 18. This CDR3 comprises 20 residues. The CDR3 sequence: CASSTQAGGAGLLAKNIQYF. CDR3 DNA sequence: TGTGCCAGCAGCACACAGGCCGGGGGGGCCGGACTCTTAGCCAAAAACATTCAGTACTTC.

This clonotype was seen more than once but under ten times. This sequence joins TRBV5-1 and TRBJ1-4; D gene unclear. The ends were cut back, 3 bases at V and 1 base at J, with 10 bases in the middle. CDR1 SGHRS and CDR2 YFSETQ come from the germline V gene. The CDR3 spans 15 residues. As DNA, the CDR3 is TGCGCCAGCAGCTCCAGTGCTGGAACTAATGAAAAACTGTTTTTT. This translates into CASSSSAGTNEKLFF.

This clonotype was observed at least ten times. This rearrangement joins TRBV12-3 or TRBV12-4 to TRBJ1-5; the match to TRBD1 covers 9 bases. Unmatched junction bases numbered 4, after V lost 1 base and J lost 3 bases. CDR3 size: 16 residues. CDR3 DNA sequence: TGTGCCAGCAGTTTAGTCGGGACAGGGAACAATCAGCCCCAGCATTTT. It translates to CASSLVGTGNNQPQHF.

In its sample, this clonotype was seen a few times. The chain has TRBV5-1 and TRBJ2-3; 12 bases line up with TRBD2. Germline lookup yields CDR1 SGHRS and CDR2 YFSETQ. The CDR3 length is 16 residues. V was clipped by 3 bases and J by 2 bases; unmatched bases: 4. As DNA, the CDR3 is TGCGCCAGCAGCTGGACTAGCGGGGCATACACAGATACGCAGTATTTT. Residues: CASSWTSGAYTDTQYF.

This clonotype was counted between two and nine times. The V gene is TRBV5-1, the J gene TRBJ2-7; possible D gene TRBD1, 6 bases. The CDR3 is 14 residues long. Germline V gene sequence: CDR1 SGHRS, CDR2 YFSETQ. V shed 3 bases and J shed 3 bases, with 13 bases lying between them. CDR3 nucleotide sequence: TGCGCCAGCAGCTCCGACAGGTTATTCTACGAGCAGTACTTC. Translation: CASSSDRLFYEQYF.

The CDR3 region is CASSFDHGTSGNNEQFF. The CDR3 DNA reads as TGTGCCAGCAGCTTTGACCACGGGACTAGCGGTAACAATGAGCAGTTCTTC. V is TRBV12-3 or TRBV12-4 and J is TRBJ2-1; 11 nucleotides align to TRBD2. This CDR3 contains 17 residues. V shed 6 bases, J shed 5 bases, and the junction held 12 bases outside the gene matches.

The rearrangement joins TRBV5-1 to TRBJ1-2; D may be TRBD1 (6 bases). CDR3 length: 15 residues. Deletions cut 4 bases from V and 4 bases from J, with 17 bases between. Germline CDR1 SGHRS, CDR2 YFSETQ. The DNA of the CDR3 is TGCGCCAGCAGCCCGTCAAACAGGGCGGGCTATGGCTACACCTTC. Protein: CASSPSNRAGYGYTF. The full variable domain, its missing parts supplied by reference TRBV5-1 and TRBJ1-2, is KAGVTQTPRYLIKTRGQQVTLSCSPISGHRSVSWYQQTPGQGLQFLFEYFSETQRNKGNFPGRFSGRQFSNSRSEMNVSTLELGDSALYLCASSPSNRAGYGYTFGSGTRLTVV.

This clonotype has only a few counts. The CDR3 protein is CSASDRDRDEQFF. CDR3 in DNA: TGCAGTGCTAGCGACCGCGACCGCGATGAGCAGTTCTTC. This chain joins TRBV20-1 and TRBJ2-1; no clear D. This CDR3 region has 13 residues. Trimming removed 3 bases from V and 8 bases from J, with 14 bases in between. Germline values: CDR1 DFQATT, CDR2 SNEGSKA (reference sequence).

The J gene is TRBJ1-2, the V gene TRBV6-1, with D possibly being TRBD1 (5 bases). The CDR3 totals 14 residues. The germline V gene encodes CDR1 MNHNS and CDR2 SASEGT. Deletions cut 6 bases from V and 3 bases from J, with 14 bases between. CDR3 bases: TGTGCCAGCAGCGGGGGGGGGAGGGACTATGGCTACACCTTC. This sequence encodes CASSGGGRDYGYTF.

CDR3 sequence: CASSFTSGLYNEQFF. The CDR3, as DNA: TGCGCCAGCAGCTTTACTAGCGGGCTATACAATGAGCAGTTCTTC. This sequence joins TRBV5-1 and TRBJ2-1, with 9 bases lining up with TRBD2. The length of the CDR3 is 15 residues. The V and J ends lost 2 bases and 4 bases, in that order; junction bases with no gene match: 4. Germline-derived CDR1 and CDR2 are SGHRS and YFSETQ.

The chain carries TRBV12-3 or TRBV12-4 and TRBJ2-2; 8 nucleotides line up with TRBD2. Trimming at V came to 6 bases and at J to 8 bases, leaving 17 bases not matched to a gene. This CDR3 has 17 residues. The CDR3 is CASRPRALAVIPGELFF. The CDR3 DNA reads as TGTGCCAGCAGACCTAGGGCACTAGCGGTAATCCCTGGGGAGCTGTTTTTT.

This clonotype was recorded many times. V usage is TRBV5-1 and J usage is TRBJ1-4; TRBD1 might be the D (6 bases). The CDR3 extends over 15 amino acids. V was clipped by 4 bases and J by 7 bases, with 17 bases between them. CDR1 SGHRS and CDR2 YFSETQ come from the germline V gene. CDR3 bases: TGCGCCAGCAGCGGGAGGACAGTTTTCACTGAAAAACTGTTTTTT. Translating it yields CASSGRTVFTEKLFF. Filled out from reference TRBV5-1 and TRBJ1-4, the complete variable domain reads KAGVTQTPRYLIKTRGQQVTLSCSPISGHRSVSWYQQTPGQGLQFLFEYFSETQRNKGNFPGRFSGRQFSNSRSEMNVSTLELGDSALYLCASSGRTVFTEKLFFGSGTQLSVL.

The V call is TRBV20-1, the J call TRBJ2-1, with 8 bases matching TRBD2. The CDR3 has 17 residues. Germline values: CDR1 DFQATT, CDR2 SNEGSKA (reference sequence). V gave up 3 bases and J gave up 0 bases; unmatched junction bases: 10. In DNA form, the CDR3 reads TGCAGTGCTAGGCCACCCGCCGGGACTAGCTCCTACAATGAGCAGTTCTTC. Residues: CSARPPAGTSSYNEQFF.

This clonotype has at least ten counts. The DNA of the CDR3 is TGTGCCAGCAGTTTTGTGAAGGGTCTCGGCAATGAGCAGTTCTTC. Encoded protein: CASSFVKGLGNEQFF. V is TRBV12-3 or TRBV12-4 and J is TRBJ2-1, with D hard to call. The CDR3 has 15 residues. Trimming removed 3 bases at V and 6 bases at J, with 15 bases between.

This clonotype was found a few times. The gene calls are TRBV5-1 and TRBJ1-4; no definite D call. The CDR3 extends over 14 amino acids. Germline assignment: CDR1 SGHRS and CDR2 YFSETQ. The V end was cut by 4 bases, the J end by 0 bases, with 7 bases between. DNA for the CDR3: TGCGCCAGCAGCGAGACACCAACTAATGAAAAACTGTTTTTT. Its protein is CASSETPTNEKLFF.

The chain joins TRBV15 to TRBJ1-5; the D gene is possibly TRBD1 (6 bases). Germline V gives CDR1 LNHNV, CDR2 YYDKDF (reference sequence). The CDR3 is made up of 16 amino acids. V was trimmed by 0 bases and J by 5 bases, leaving 14 bases between them. The CDR3, as DNA: TGTGCCACCAGCAGAGACTTGGACAGTAACTATCAGCCCCAGCATTTT. It specifies CATSRDLDSNYQPQHF.

This clonotype was observed a handful of times. The chain uses TRBV30 and TRBJ2-1; D is uncertain. V was pared by 2 bases and J by 4 bases, with 15 bases between. The germline V gene has CDR1 GTSNPN and CDR2 SVGIG (reference sequence). This CDR3 region has 15 residues. As DNA, the CDR3 is TGTGCCTGGAGTATTCGGTCTGCAGTTTACAATGAGCAGTTCTTC. Residues: CAWSIRSAVYNEQFF.

Written as DNA, the CDR3 is TGTGCCACCAGCAGAGATCTCTATGGGACTAGCGCTTATGAGCAGTTCTTC. Translated, it gives CATSRDLYGTSAYEQFF. This chain joins TRBV15 and TRBJ2-1, with 10 bases lining up with TRBD2. The CDR3 is 17 amino acids. Germline V gives CDR1 LNHNV, CDR2 YYDKDF (reference sequence). V gave up 0 bases and J gave up 8 bases; unmatched junction bases: 10.

The sample holds a few counts of this clonotype. The V gene is TRBV12-5, the J gene TRBJ1-3; D call uncertain. Trimming removed 7 bases from V and 0 bases from J, with 7 bases in between. This CDR3 spans 13 amino acids. Germline CDR1 LGHNT, CDR2 FRNRAP. The CDR3 region is CASVPSSGNTIYF. For the CDR3, the DNA is TGTGCTAGTGTACCGAGCTCTGGAAACACCATATATTTT.